This TCR beta chain was identified in a study of CD8 T cells in Susac syndrome. As to this clonotype: Its antigen remains unidentified.

General observations from the study: As the study acknowledged, the number of individuals in its TCR sequencing and HLA analysis was relatively small.

This CDR3 has 12 amino acids. CDR1 and CDR2 (germline): LGHNT, FRNRAP. V was pared by 6 bases and J by 0 bases, with 6 bases between. Sequencing of TCR beta was carried out in blood CD8+ and CD4+ T cells. Healthy donors acted as controls, with matching for age and sex. FACS enriched CD8+ TEMRA cells, while bulk CD8+ and CD4+ were negatively isolated. With random hexamers, reverse transcription was performed on about 0.5 to 1 ug of RNA. TCRdb processed the immunoSEQ multiplex PCR reads anew with MiXCR; each CDR3 protein has one entry. The sample lists 80,000 to 90,000 distinct CDR3 sequences, about 93% occurring once.

The source of this sequence is a human donor in good health. V usage is TRBV12-5 and J usage is TRBJ2-7; no clear D gene. Sequencing was performed on CD8+ T cells from PBMCs. CDR3 DNA sequence: TGTGCTAGTGGGGACGGCTCCTACGAGCAGTACTTC. Amino acid sequence: CASGDGSYEQYF.